The table lists the clone carrying this TCR beta chain with many counts. The target antigen is unknown. The source of the sample is a study of Graves' ophthalmopathy and Graves' hyperthyroidism. Amplification of TCR beta CDR3 regions used RNA transcripts. The authors performed first-round RT-PCR with HTBI primers and then a second-round multiplex PCR. TCRdb re-derived calls from the multiplex PCR reads in MiXCR, one entry per CDR3 protein. The sample contains around 660,000 distinct CDR3 sequences, about 40% of which appear only once. Study-wide findings and caveats: Using 13 signatures, a model distinguished ophthalmopathy from stable hyperthyroidism, reaching just under 90% sensitivity and 81.08% specificity.

V was shortened by 4 bases and J by 5 bases, with 6 bases between the two germline ends. Per germline, CDR1 SGHTA and CDR2 FQGNSA. The CDR3 has 12 amino acids. All donors with ophthalmopathy were recorded as having moderate-to-severe activity, CAS ≥3, NOSPECS ≥4 and a duration under 3 months. In this cohort, patients with other autoimmune diseases, uncontrolled infections, pregnancy or lactation were excluded. Out of about 9.3 ml of fresh peripheral blood, PBMCs were obtained. The receptor comes from an adult man with Graves' ophthalmopathy. This rearrangement joins TRBV7-2 to TRBJ1-5; D uncertain. Sequencing used peripheral blood. CDR3: CASSSNHQPQHF. The DNA for the CDR3 is TGTGCCAGCAGCTCGAACCATCAGCCCCAGCATTTT.